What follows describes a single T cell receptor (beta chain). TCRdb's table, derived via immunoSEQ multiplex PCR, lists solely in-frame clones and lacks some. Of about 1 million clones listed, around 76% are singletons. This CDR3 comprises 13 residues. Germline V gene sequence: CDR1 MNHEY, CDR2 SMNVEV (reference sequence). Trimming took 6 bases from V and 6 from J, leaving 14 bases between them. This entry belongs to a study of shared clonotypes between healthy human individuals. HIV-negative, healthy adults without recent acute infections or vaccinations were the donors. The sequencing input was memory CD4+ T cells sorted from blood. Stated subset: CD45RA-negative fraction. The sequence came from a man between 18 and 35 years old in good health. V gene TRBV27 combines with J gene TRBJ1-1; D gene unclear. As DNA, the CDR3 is TGTGCCAGCAGCCCTCGGGCAAATCCTGAAGCTTTCTTT. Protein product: CASSPRANPEAFF.